A single sample is the source of the 25 T cell receptor beta chains below, sequenced in a study of blood T cells in healthy people across ages. Then a second PCR, running about 6 to 11 cycles, was carried out with a sample-barcoded 5' primer and a J-beta primer mix. TCRdb processed the 5' RACE reads anew with MiXCR; each CDR3 protein has one entry. The sample includes hundreds of thousands of distinct CDR3 sequences, roughly 40% of them seen just once. Input material: blood. The receptors were sampled from a man aged 18 to 29 in good health.

With regard to this clonotype: The germline gene is not matched at one end of the junction; a read error may be the cause. CDR3 protein: CASSPGTLYNSPPHF. CDR3 sequence (DNA): TGTGCCAGCAGCCCAGGGACATTGTATAATTCACCCCCCCACTTT. The genes are TRBV12-3 or TRBV12-4 and TRBJ1-6, with a tentative D call TRBD1 (6 bases). This CDR3 has 15 amino acids.

The V call is TRBV6-5, the J call TRBJ2-7; D perhaps matches TRBD2 (5 bases). This CDR3 is 15 amino acids long. Germline V gives CDR1 MNHEY, CDR2 SVGAGI. With 4 bases removed from V and 7 bases from J, the gap between germline ends came to 20 bases. CDR3 in amino acids: CASSSVASSYNEQYF. The CDR3 region has the DNA TGTGCCAGCAGTTCAGTAGCGTCCTCCTACAATGAGCAGTACTTC.

CDR3 sequence (DNA): TGTGCCACAACAGGCAGCGTTACGGATCAGGACGAGCAGTACTTC. Translated, it gives CATTGSVTDQDEQYF. This chain links TRBV6-1 with TRBJ2-5; weak D call: TRBD1 (5 bases). Near its end, the DNA agrees better with TRBJ2-7, so the J call may be wrong. Germline V CDR1 and CDR2: MNHNS, SASEGT. This CDR3 has 15 residues.

On this clonotype itself: A read error is possible here, since a much larger clone lies one base away. The chain recombines TRBV5-6 with TRBJ1-5; D not certain. Germline CDR1 and CDR2: SGHDT and YYEEEE. The CDR3 covers 17 residues. The DNA for the CDR3 is TGTGCCAGCAGCTTGTTTCGGGGTCGCGATAGCAAGCAGCCCCAGCATTTT. Translated: CASSLFRGRDSKQPQHF.

The gene calls are TRBV5-1 and TRBJ1-1; D may be TRBD1 (6 bases). CDR3 length: 15 amino acids. V dropped 1 base and J dropped 0 bases, with 10 bases sitting between them. In germline, CDR1 is SGHRS, CDR2 YFSETQ. The CDR3 region has the DNA TGCGCCAGCAGCTTGTGGGGGGGCATGAACACTGAAGCTTTCTTT. Its protein product is CASSLWGGMNTEAFF.

Concerning this clonotype itself: Since a much larger clone is just one base distant, this may be a read error. The rearrangement joins TRBV12-3 or TRBV12-4 to TRBJ2-3; 7 bases line up with TRBD1. The length of the CDR3 is 12 residues. CDR3 sequence: CASIKGADAQYF. The CDR3 DNA reads TGTGCCAGCATCAAGGGGGCAGATGCGCAGTATTTT.

The V and J genes are TRBV20-1 and TRBJ1-5, with a possible D match to TRBD1 (6 bases). V dropped 0 bases and J dropped 2 bases, with 11 bases sitting between them. The germline V gene has CDR1 DFQATT and CDR2 SNEGSKA (reference sequence). This CDR3 has 15 residues. The CDR3 DNA follows: TGCAGTGCTAGAGATGCGAGACAGGGCAATCAGCCCCAGCATTTT. Protein product: CSARDARQGNQPQHF.

The V gene is TRBV15, the J gene TRBJ2-7; 7 positions agree with TRBD1. The J call is in doubt because the DNA end fits TRBJ2-5 better. Germline V gene sequence: CDR1 LNHNV, CDR2 YYDKDF (reference sequence). This CDR3 has 13 residues. CDR3 sequence: CATSRGQQETQYF. In nucleotides, the CDR3 is TGTGCCACCAGCAGGGGACAGCAAGAGACCCAGTACTTC.

Regarding this clonotype: A single base separates this from a much larger clone, so it may be a read error. The V call is TRBV6-2 or TRBV6-3, the J call TRBJ2-5, with a tentative D call TRBD1 (6 bases). Near its end, the DNA agrees better with TRBJ2-7, so the J call may be wrong. The germline gives CDR1 MNHEY, CDR2 SVGEGT. This CDR3 comprises 12 residues. For the CDR3, the DNA is TGTGCCAGCAGCTCCGAACAGGGCGAGCAGTACTTC. Its protein product is CASSSEQGEQYF.

This clonotype showed up just a few times. The V call is TRBV6-6, the J call TRBJ2-5; D may match TRBD1 or TRBD2 (5 bases each). V shed 0 bases and J shed 1 base, with 12 bases lying between them. CDR3 length: 16 residues. Germline V gives CDR1 MNHNY, CDR2 SVGAGI (reference sequence). CDR3 in amino acids: CASSYSSRGVQETQYF. The CDR3 region has the DNA TGTGCCAGCAGTTACTCGAGTAGAGGGGTCCAAGAGACCCAGTACTTC.

This clonotype was seen a handful of times. The gene calls are TRBV12-3 or TRBV12-4 and TRBJ1-1; 8 nucleotides agree with TRBD1. After removal of 4 bases from V and 9 bases from J, the junction contained 7 bases not matched to a gene. CDR3 length: 13 amino acids. CDR3 sequence: CASSSTRQGKAFF. In DNA form, the CDR3 reads TGTGCCAGCAGTTCCACACGACAGGGGAAAGCTTTCTTT.

This clonotype was detected a few times. The chain joins TRBV6-2 or TRBV6-3 to TRBJ2-3; a possible D gene is TRBD2 (6 bases). Trimming shortened V by 7 bases and J by 4 bases, and 12 bases separated the two germline ends. The CDR3 has 13 amino acids. The germline CDR1 and CDR2 sequences are MNHEY and SVGEGT. CDR3 in DNA: TGTGCCAGCAAATGCGGGAACGCAGATACGCAGTATTTT. It codes for CASKCGNADTQYF.

Comments on this clonotype: One junction end disagrees with the germline gene, perhaps due to a read error. The CDR3 region is CVSSTKRGASYNEQYF. The CDR3 DNA sequence: TGTGTCAGCAGCACGAAGCGGGGGGCGTCCTACAATGAGCAGTACTTC. J is TRBJ2-7 and V is TRBV7-2; 9 nucleotides align to TRBD2. The CDR3 covers 16 residues. Germline values: CDR1 SGHTA, CDR2 FQGNSA.

This clonotype was detected only a few times. The chain has TRBV28 and TRBJ2-3; 8 nucleotides align to TRBD1. The CDR3 covers 14 residues. The germline V gene has CDR1 MDHEN and CDR2 SYDVKM. V trimming: 8 bases; J trimming: 4 bases; junction bases outside the gene matches: 8. CDR3 bases: TGTGCCAGCGGGCGACAGGGGTTTGCAGATACGCAGTATTTT. It is translated as CASGRQGFADTQYF.

This clonotype was recorded a few times. This chain's CDR3 is CASSSLAGGSWELFF. As DNA, the CDR3 is TGTGCCAGCAGCTCCCTAGCGGGGGGATCTTGGGAGCTGTTTTTT. The rearrangement uses TRBV5-5 and TRBJ2-2; 11 positions match TRBD2. Trimming took 3 bases from V and 9 from J; bases not matched to a gene: 7. The V gene's germline CDR1 is SGHKS and CDR2 YYEKEE (reference sequence). The CDR3 loop spans 15 amino acids.

This clonotype was observed a few times. The chain combines TRBV6-5 with TRBJ2-7; possibly TRBD1 for D (6 bases). Germline CDR1 reads MNHEY; CDR2 reads SVGAGI. The CDR3 is made up of 14 amino acids. V shed 5 bases and J shed 1 base, with 12 bases lying between them. CDR3 in amino acids: CASSRGHISYEQYF. As DNA, the CDR3 is TGTGCCAGCAGTAGGGGACACATATCCTACGAGCAGTACTTC.

V usage is TRBV7-9 and J usage is TRBJ1-6; D is ambiguous. Trimming took off 5 bases at V and 8 bases at J, with 7 bases between the two ends. The CDR3 contains 12 residues. From germline, CDR1 is SEHNR and CDR2 FQNEAQ (reference sequence). CDR3 region: CASSPQDSPLHF. The CDR3 region has the DNA TGTGCCAGCAGCCCCCAGGATTCACCCCTCCACTTT.

This clonotype showed up many times. The chain combines TRBV7-2 with TRBJ2-7, with a possible D match to TRBD2 (6 bases). Germline V gene data show CDR1 as SGHTA and CDR2 as FQGNSA. Between the trimmed V and J ends, which lost 5 bases and 2 bases, there was a span of 16 bases. The CDR3 length is 15 residues. The CDR3 DNA sequence: TGTGCCAGCAGCCAAGTGGGAGGTCTCCCCTACGAGCAGTACTTC. Its protein is CASSQVGGLPYEQYF.

This clonotype appeared a single time. This sequence joins TRBV5-5 and TRBJ2-6; D not resolved. The CDR3 has 10 residues. The germline V and J ends were trimmed by 2 bases and 17 bases, with 8 bases remaining between them. Germline CDR1 and CDR2: SGHKS and YYEKEE (reference sequence). CDR3 loop: CASSFRTVTF. The CDR3 bases are TGTGCCAGCAGCTTTAGGACGGTGACTTTC.

This clonotype was seen ten or more times. The CDR3 nucleotides are TGTGCCAGCGGGCCATCGGGGCCCTATGGCTACACCTTC. The encoded protein is CASGPSGPYGYTF. The V call is TRBV3-1, the J call TRBJ1-2, with D maybe TRBD1 (5 bases). CDR3 length: 13 residues. Deletions cut 8 bases from V and 4 bases from J, with 14 bases between. Germline-derived CDR1 and CDR2 are LGHDT and YNNKEL (reference sequence).

This chain uses TRBV6-2 or TRBV6-3 with TRBJ1-4; weak D call: TRBD1 (6 bases). The germline CDR1 and CDR2 sequences are MNHEY and SVGEGT. Between the trimmed V and J ends, which lost 5 bases and 8 bases, there was a span of 15 bases. This CDR3 comprises 14 residues. In DNA, the CDR3 is TGTGCCAGCAGTACCCGCAGGGGCAGCGAAAAACTGTTTTTT. Encoded protein: CASSTRRGSEKLFF.

The chain links TRBV9 to TRBJ1-1; the D is unclear. V lost 0 bases to trimming and J lost 4 bases, with 10 bases between them. This CDR3 spans 14 amino acids. In germline, CDR1 is SGDLS, CDR2 YYNGEE. CDR3 sequence (DNA): TGTGCCAGCAGCGTAGGTAGTGGGAGCACTGAAGCTTTCTTT. This gives the protein CASSVGSGSTEAFF.

This clonotype was counted ten times or more. V usage is TRBV4-3 and J usage is TRBJ2-1; D tentatively reads TRBD1 or TRBD2 (5 bases each). Per germline, CDR1 LGHNA and CDR2 YSLEER. V was cut by 1 base and J by 6 bases, with 13 bases left in between. This CDR3 is 15 amino acids long. The CDR3 sequence is CASSQGVGGFNEQFF. The DNA of the CDR3 is TGCGCCAGCAGCCAAGGGGTTGGGGGATTCAATGAGCAGTTCTTC.

This clonotype has ten or more counts. The rearrangement uses TRBV15 and TRBJ2-1; D is ambiguous. Germline V gives CDR1 LNHNV, CDR2 YYDKDF (reference sequence). V lost 0 bases, J lost 8 bases, and 14 bases lay in between. This CDR3 is 15 amino acids long. The CDR3 coding sequence is TGTGCCACCAGCAGAGATCGGACCTCGCGCGATGAGCAGTTCTTC. It is translated as CATSRDRTSRDEQFF. The entire variable domain, with the rest obtained from reference TRBV15 and TRBJ2-1, is as follows: DAMVIQNPRYQVTQFGKPVTLSCSQTLNHNVMYWYQQKSSQAPKLLFHYYDKDFNNEADTPDNFQSRRPNTSFCFLDIRSPGLGDTAMYLCATSRDRTSRDEQFFGPGTRLTVL.

The chain carries TRBV12-3 or TRBV12-4 and TRBJ1-6; no firm D call. V was shortened by 0 bases and J by 9 bases, with 6 bases between the two germline ends. The CDR3 loop spans 13 amino acids. CDR3 sequence reads: CASSLAPGSPLHF. The CDR3 nucleotides are TGTGCCAGCAGTTTAGCCCCGGGTTCACCCCTCCACTTT.